Below, one TCR beta chain is given with its context. Its antigen is unknown. 5' RACE that incorporated UMI labels was used to prepare the TRB cDNA libraries. TCRdb derives one entry per CDR3 protein from the 5' RACE reads, leaving out DNA. The listing contains about 130,000 distinct CDR3 sequences. This sample is part of a study of CXCR3-negative and CXCR3-positive naive CD8 T cells. Study observations and caveats: Naive cells used TRBV-TRBJ genes in much the same way whether CXCR3-negative or CXCR3-positive; memory cells did not. The naive subsets expressed comparable surface CD5, and the authors inferred TCR strength from TRB CDR3 properties. Compared with CXCR3-negative naive cells, CXCR3-positive naive cells showed more hydrophobic TRB CDR3s.

CD45RO-CCR7+CD27+CD95- defined naive CD8+ T cells. Germline V gene sequence: CDR1 SGHDT, CDR2 YYEEEE. The CDR3 runs 15 residues. This receptor was taken from a human donor in good health. Some clones in this sample may be carry-over from other donors' samples. The chain is built from TRBV5-6 and TRBJ2-1; no DNA is available, so the TRBD2 call from TCRdb remains unchecked. Sequencing used naive CXCR3+ CD8+ T cells from blood. As to subset: CD45RO-CCR7+CD27+CD95- naive CD8+ T cells expressing CXCR3 (TNR3+). The CDR3 reads CASINRDFTYNEQFF. Looking up the rest from reference TRBV5-6 and TRBJ2-1 gives the full variable domain: DAGVTQSPTHLIKTRGQQVTLRCSPKSGHDTVSWYQQALGQGPQFIFQYYEEEERQRGNFPDRFSGHQFPNYSSELNVNALLLGDSALYLCASINRDFTYNEQFFGPGTRLTVL.